This passage covers 26 T cell receptor beta chains from one sample sequenced in a study of tumor-infiltrating lymphocytes in primary liver carcinoma. The investigators made TCR beta cDNA from 400 to 500 ng total RNA, using a constant-region primer. It was through three nested multiplex PCR rounds of slightly modified ARM-PCR that TCR beta libraries arose. In the first two PCR rounds, TRBV1-TRBV30 forward primers were paired with a C-beta reverse primer, and each round lasted approximately 10 cycles. TCRdb itself ran the multiplex PCR reads through MiXCR, one entry per CDR3 protein. The sample carries 75,000 to 80,000 distinct CDR3 sequences, around 66% recorded once. The tissue used was unsorted bulk material of roughly 17-32 mg. RNA and DNA were co-extracted from it with the AllPrep DNA/RNA mini kit. The sample consisted of tumor-adjacent normal liver tissue. The receptors shown here come from a man aged 40-49 years with primary liver carcinoma and hepatitis B virus infection.

Details on this clonotype: Since a much larger clone is just one base distant, this may be a read error. This chain joins TRBV7-9 and TRBJ2-3; 8 bases agree with TRBD1. Germline loops: CDR1 SEHNR, CDR2 FQNEAQ (reference sequence). V lost 8 bases to trimming and J lost 4 bases; unmatched junction nucleotides: 11. This CDR3 is 15 amino acids long. The CDR3 here is CASGSDRDGADTQYF. CDR3 sequence (DNA): TGTGCCAGCGGCTCGGACAGGGACGGGGCAGATACGCAGTATTTT.

This chain connects TRBV5-4 to TRBJ2-7; the match to TRBD2 covers 7 bases. Trimming at V came to 10 bases and at J to 2 bases, leaving 12 bases not matched to a gene. Per germline, CDR1 SGHNT and CDR2 YYREEE (reference sequence). CDR3 length equals 14 residues. The CDR3 nucleotides read TGTGCCTGTAGCTGGGACTACGGACCCTACGAGCAGTACTTC. It specifies CACSWDYGPYEQYF. Full variable domain (missing parts from reference TRBV5-4 and TRBJ2-7): ETGVTQSPTHLIKTRGQQVTLRCSSQSGHNTVSWYQQALGQGPQFIFQYYREEENGRGNFPPRFSGLQFPNYSSELNVNALELDDSALYLCACSWDYGPYEQYFGPGTRLTVT.

This clonotype is medium-sized (0.01 to 0.1%) within its sample. The rearrangement joins TRBV6-1 to TRBJ2-2; 7 bases line up with TRBD2. The CDR3 is 15 amino acids. Germline assignment: CDR1 MNHNS and CDR2 SASEGT. V was clipped by 4 bases and J by 4 bases; unmatched bases: 6. The CDR3 nucleotides are TGTGCCAGCAGTGGCGAGCGGGACCTCACCGGGGAGCTGTTTTTT. Amino acid sequence: CASSGERDLTGELFF.

Comment on this clonotype: The missing conserved phenylalanine or tryptophan at the end of this CDR3 makes a read error likely. The chain links TRBV5-6 to TRBJ2-6; perhaps TRBD1 as D (6 bases). CDR1 is SGHDT, CDR2 YYEEEE, per germline. V lost 4 bases and J lost 0, with 14 bases in between. The CDR3 covers 17 residues. The CDR3 DNA reads as TGTGCCAGCAGCCTACCAACAGGGAACTCTGGGGCCAACGTCCTGACTCTC. It codes for CASSLPTGNSGANVLTL.

In this sample, this clonotype turned up many times. V and J are TRBV6-5 and TRBJ2-2; D is ambiguous. The CDR3 consists of 16 residues. Per germline, CDR1 MNHEY and CDR2 SVGAGI. The V and J ends lost 6 bases and 2 bases respectively, with 16 bases between them. The CDR3 sequence is CASSYRPNHNTGELFF. CDR3 DNA sequence: TGTGCCAGCAGCTATAGACCGAACCATAACACCGGGGAGCTGTTTTTT.

This clonotype was seen more than once but under ten times. Given a much more abundant clone one base away, this may be a read error. The conserved phenylalanine or tryptophan normally closing the CDR3 is absent here, so this likely arose from a read error. The rearrangement joins TRBV12-3 or TRBV12-4 to TRBJ1-1, with D possibly being TRBD1 (6 bases). The CDR3 length is 14 residues. V dropped 3 bases and J dropped 1 base, with 9 bases sitting between them. CDR3 nucleotide sequence: TGTGCCAGCAGTTTGGTGGACAGGAACACTGAAGCTTTCTCT. Its protein product is CASSLVDRNTEAFS.

The CDR3 nucleotides are TGTGCCAGCAGCCCGGCTAGCGGAACCGGCCTGAGCTCCTACAATGAGCAGTTCTTC. It is translated as CASSPASGTGLSSYNEQFF. The rearrangement links TRBV11-2 to TRBJ2-1; TRBD2 matches 7 bases. Trimming at V came to 5 bases and at J to 0 bases, leaving 16 bases not matched to a gene. The CDR3 sequence is 19 residues long. Germline CDR1 SGHAT, CDR2 FQNNGV. The full variable domain, its missing parts supplied by reference TRBV11-2 and TRBJ2-1, is EAGVAQSPRYKIIEKRQSVAFWCNPISGHATLYWYQQILGQGPKLLIQFQNNGVVDDSQLPKDRFSAERLKGVDSTLKIQPAKLEDSAVYLCASSPASGTGLSSYNEQFFGPGTRLTVL.

Concerning this clonotype itself: The CDR3 carries no conserved terminal phenylalanine or tryptophan, so it likely arises from a read error. Because the CDR3's place on the DNA is in doubt, the DNA is left out and the CDR3 is given as listed by TCRdb. The V call is TRBV4-2, the J call TRBJ2-7; TRBD2, the table's D call, was not compared with the DNA. The CDR3 sequence runs 16 residues, both termini included. The germline V gene has CDR1 LGHNA and CDR2 YNFKEQ. The CDR3 loop is CASSQVASEVSYEQYS.

On this clonotype: One end of the junction is discordant with germline, which a read error may explain. The gene calls are TRBV4-1 and TRBJ2-1; D is unresolved. The CDR3 is made up of 13 amino acids. Germline CDR1 and CDR2: MGHRA and YSYEKL. In DNA, the CDR3 is TGCGCCAGTAGCCAAGCGACGGTCTACGAGCAGTTCTTC. It codes for CASSQATVYEQFF.

This clonotype appeared a single time. The V gene is TRBV6-6, the J gene TRBJ1-6; 7 bases are shared with TRBD1. Unmatched junction bases numbered 9, after V lost 6 bases and J lost 7 bases. Germline assignment: CDR1 MNHNY and CDR2 SVGAGI (reference sequence). CDR3 length: 15 residues. In DNA form, the CDR3 reads TGTGCCAGCAGCCTGGGGACAGCGAGGAATTCACCCCTCCACTTT. Translation gives CASSLGTARNSPLHF.

Many counts were recorded for this clonotype. The chain combines TRBV29-1 with TRBJ2-7; possible D gene TRBD1, 6 bases. Between the trimmed V and J ends, which lost 6 bases and 3 bases, there was a span of 12 bases. This CDR3 contains 12 residues. CDR1 SQVTM and CDR2 ANQGSEA come from the germline V gene. CDR3 in amino acids: CSVTKDSYEQYF. CDR3 in DNA: TGCAGCGTCACCAAGGACAGCTACGAGCAGTACTTC.

Regarding this clonotype: One end of the junction does not line up with germline, which may come from a read error. This rearrangement joins TRBV11-1 to TRBJ2-5, with D perhaps being TRBD1 or TRBD2 (5 bases each). CDR1 is SGHAT, CDR2 FQDESV, per germline (reference sequence). This CDR3 comprises 14 residues. The DNA for the CDR3 is TGTGCCGGCAGTGGACATGTGGAGGTGGAGAACCAGTACTTC. It codes for CAGSGHVEVENQYF. Looking up the rest from reference TRBV11-1 and TRBJ2-5 gives the full variable domain: EAEVAQSPRYKITEKSQAVAFWCDPISGHATLYWYRQILGQGPELLVQFQDESVVDDSQLPKDRFSAERLKGVDSTLKIQPAELGDSAMYLCAGSGHVEVENQYFGPGTRLLVL.

The genes are TRBV6-1 and TRBJ2-1; 13 bases line up with TRBD2. In germline, CDR1 is MNHNS, CDR2 SASEGT. Germline trimming cut 8 bases from V and 6 bases from J; bases unmatched to any gene: 19. CDR3 length: 19 amino acids. CDR3 residues: CASCYPLGLAGVFLNEQFF. For the CDR3, the DNA is TGTGCCAGCTGTTATCCCCTTGGACTAGCGGGAGTGTTTCTCAATGAGCAGTTCTTC.

As regards this clonotype: Without the conserved terminal phenylalanine or tryptophan, this CDR3 likely stems from a read error. The V call is TRBV11-3, the J call TRBJ2-2; the D gene could be TRBD1 or TRBD2 (5 bases each). CDR1 and CDR2 from the germline V gene are SGHNT and YENEEA. This CDR3 is built from 16 residues. CDR3 in amino acids: CASSLGVSRGTGKLFS. The CDR3, as DNA: TGTGCCAGCAGCTTAGGGGTGTCTCGGGGCACCGGGAAGCTGTTTTCT.

Notes on this clonotype: A much bigger clone sits one base away, suggesting this may be a read error. Since the CDR3 does not end with the conserved phenylalanine or tryptophan, this likely comes from a read error. The genes are TRBV24-1 and TRBJ1-1; D is ambiguous. Per the germline V gene, CDR1 is KGHDR and CDR2 is SFDVKD. Trimming took off 9 bases at V and 3 bases at J, with 16 bases between the two ends. The CDR3 extends over 14 amino acids. CDR3 protein: CATREGLDDTEAFL. The CDR3 DNA sequence: TGTGCCACCCGGGAAGGGCTGGACGACACTGAAGCTTTCTTA.

For this clonotype: Possible read error: a much larger clone is one base away. J is TRBJ1-2 and V is TRBV11-3; no clear D. The CDR3 runs 17 residues. Germline V lookup: CDR1 SGHNT, CDR2 YENEEA. For the CDR3, the DNA is TGTGCCAACAGCCCTCCTACCCACAAGGGAACTAACTATGGCTACACCTTC. It encodes CANSPPTHKGTNYGYTF.

With respect to this clonotype: A read error may produce the germline difference seen at one junction end. This rearrangement joins TRBV29-1 to TRBJ2-1, with D possibly matching TRBD1 (6 bases). The CDR3 loop spans 14 amino acids. From germline, CDR1 is SQVTM and CDR2 ANQGSEA. DNA of the CDR3: TGCAGCGTTGTCACAGGGCTCTCCTACAATGAGCACTTCTTC. Its protein is CSVVTGLSYNEHFF.

Concerning this clonotype itself: Just one base apart from a much larger clone, this may be a read error. V gene TRBV29-1 combines with J gene TRBJ2-1; no clear D. Germline assignment: CDR1 SQVTM and CDR2 ANQGSEA. Trimming cost V 5 bases and J 10 bases, with 9 bases left between them. The CDR3 consists of 10 residues. The CDR3 here is CSVLPEEQFF. Written as DNA, the CDR3 is TGCAGCGTTCTCCCGGAGGAGCAGTTCTTC.

A word on this clonotype: One end of the junction fails to match germline, which may point to a read error. This chain links TRBV4-1 with TRBJ2-7; D not certain. CDR1 is MGHRA and CDR2 is YSYEKL in the germline V gene. The CDR3 sequence is 14 residues long. CDR3 in DNA: TGCGCCAGGAGCCCCCACCCTCTAGGGTACGAGCAGTACTTC. This sequence encodes CARSPHPLGYEQYF.

V usage is TRBV12-5 and J usage is TRBJ2-7, with D possibly called TRBD1 or TRBD2 (5 bases each). The CDR3 covers 13 residues. Trimming stripped 9 bases from V and 1 base from J, with 13 bases between. Germline CDR1 LGHNT, CDR2 FRNRAP. The CDR3 DNA follows: TGTGCTAGAGAGGGGACCGATTCCTACGAGCAGTACTTC. The encoded protein is CAREGTDSYEQYF.

This clonotype has at least ten counts. The chain carries TRBV6-1 and TRBJ2-3; 8 positions agree with TRBD1. The CDR3 contains 14 residues. The V gene end was trimmed by 3 bases and the J gene end by 1 base; junction bases not matched to a gene: 0. Per the germline V gene, CDR1 is MNHNS and CDR2 is SASEGT. CDR3 DNA sequence: TGTGCCAGCAGTGAGGGACAGGGCACAGATACGCAGTATTTT. Protein sequence: CASSEGQGTDTQYF.

The gene calls are TRBV4-1 and TRBJ1-2, with 7 bases aligning to TRBD1. V was pared by 11 bases and J by 6 bases, with 18 bases of the junction left unmatched. This CDR3 contains 15 residues. Germline-derived CDR1 and CDR2 are MGHRA and YSYEKL. CDR3 in DNA: TGCGCCGGCGGCCAACTCCGACAGGGTCGGAATGGCTACACCTTC. It translates to CAGGQLRQGRNGYTF.

As concerns this clonotype: A much larger clonotype is one base distant, so this may be a read error. This chain connects TRBV29-1 to TRBJ2-3; D may match TRBD1 or TRBD2 (5 bases each). CDR1 and CDR2 (germline): SQVTM, ANQGSEA. The CDR3 has 11 amino acids. CDR3 region: CSAGKTDTLYF. The CDR3 DNA reads as TGCAGCGCGGGAAAGACAGATACGCTGTATTTT.

Comment on this clonotype: At one of its ends the junction is not consistent with the germline gene, which may arise from a read error. V and J are TRBV5-6 and TRBJ2-5, with D perhaps matching TRBD2 (5 bases). Germline-derived CDR1 and CDR2 are SGHDT and YYEEEE. The CDR3 extends over 14 amino acids. In DNA, the CDR3 is TGTGCCAGCAACTTGTCCGGGGATGGGGAGACCCAGCACTTC. It translates to CASNLSGDGETQHF.

Concerning this clonotype itself: The conserved phenylalanine or tryptophan normally closing the CDR3 is absent here, so this likely arose from a read error. The DNA is left out, because the CDR3 cannot be placed on it with certainty; the CDR3 is given as TCRdb lists it. This chain links TRBV10-1 with TRBJ2-7. The CDR3 region is 13 residues in length, termini included. Germline values: CDR1 WNHNN, CDR2 SYGVQD (reference sequence). CDR3 residues: CASSEGSYYEQYI.

V is TRBV4-1 and J is TRBJ2-1; no clear D. Germline V CDR1 and CDR2: MGHRA, YSYEKL. There are 15 residues in the CDR3. V lost 4 bases and J 8 bases, leaving 18 bases between the germline ends. The CDR3 nucleotides are TGCGCCAGCAGCCCGTTCGGCAACAACAACGATGAGCAGTTCTTC. Translation gives CASSPFGNNNDEQFF.